This T cell receptor beta chain was identified in a study of post-analysis software for immune sequencing data. Study-level points and caveats: Higher frequency in patients than in controls was seen for about 5 TRBV segments, with TRBV5-6, TRBV5-1 and TRBV20-1 among them. Multiple sclerosis patients showed significantly lower normalized Chao1 diversity than controls did.

Prepared TCR beta cDNA libraries contained unique molecular identifiers. Using its own MiXCR run on the PCR reads, TCRdb lists one record per CDR3 protein. The sample includes about 770,000 distinct CDR3 sequences, 46% of them seen just once. The CDR3 extends over 17 amino acids. After removal of 2 bases from V and 7 bases from J, the junction contained 12 bases not matched to a gene. Germline loops: CDR1 MNHEY, CDR2 SMNVEV (reference sequence). Comment on this clonotype: No antigen is known for it.

The sample comprised blood. This clonotype originated in a girl between 10 and 17 years old with multiple sclerosis. This chain joins TRBV27 and TRBJ2-7; TRBD2 matches 12 bases. The DNA of the CDR3 is TGTGCCAGCAGTTTACCCTCAACTAGCGGGGGGCACAATGAGCAGTACTTC. This codes for CASSLPSTSGGHNEQYF.